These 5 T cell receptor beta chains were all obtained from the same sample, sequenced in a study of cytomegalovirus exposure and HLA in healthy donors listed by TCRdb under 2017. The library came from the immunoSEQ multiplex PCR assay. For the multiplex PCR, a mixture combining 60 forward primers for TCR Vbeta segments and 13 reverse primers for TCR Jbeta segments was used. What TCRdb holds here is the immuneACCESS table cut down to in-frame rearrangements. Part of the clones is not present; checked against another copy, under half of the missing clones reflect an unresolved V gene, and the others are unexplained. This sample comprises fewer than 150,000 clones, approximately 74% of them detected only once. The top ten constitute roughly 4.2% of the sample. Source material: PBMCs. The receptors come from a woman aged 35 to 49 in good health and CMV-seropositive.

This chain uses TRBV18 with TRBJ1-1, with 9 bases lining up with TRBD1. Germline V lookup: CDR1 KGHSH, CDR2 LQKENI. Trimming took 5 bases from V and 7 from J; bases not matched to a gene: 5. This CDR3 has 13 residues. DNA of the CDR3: TGTGCCAGCTCAAACGACAGGGGGAATGAAGCTTTCTTT. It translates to CASSNDRGNEAFF.

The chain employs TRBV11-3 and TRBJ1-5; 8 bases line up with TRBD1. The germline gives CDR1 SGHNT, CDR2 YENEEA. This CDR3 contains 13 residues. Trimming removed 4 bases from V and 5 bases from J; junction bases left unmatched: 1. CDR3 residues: CASSSDRDQPQHF. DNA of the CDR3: TGTGCCAGCAGCTCGGACAGGGATCAGCCCCAGCATTTT.

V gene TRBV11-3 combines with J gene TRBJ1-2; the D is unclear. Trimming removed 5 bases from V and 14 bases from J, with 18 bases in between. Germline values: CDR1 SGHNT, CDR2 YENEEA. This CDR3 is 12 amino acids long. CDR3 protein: CASSLASLTPTF. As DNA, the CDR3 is TGTGCCAGCAGCCTCGCCTCGCTAACCCCGACCTTC.

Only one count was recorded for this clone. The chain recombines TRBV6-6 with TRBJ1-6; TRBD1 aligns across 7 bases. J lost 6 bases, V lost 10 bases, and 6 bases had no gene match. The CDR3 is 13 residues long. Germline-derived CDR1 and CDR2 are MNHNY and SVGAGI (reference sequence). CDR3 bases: TGTGCCACCGGGACAGTCTTTAATTCACCCCTCCACTTT. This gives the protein CATGTVFNSPLHF.

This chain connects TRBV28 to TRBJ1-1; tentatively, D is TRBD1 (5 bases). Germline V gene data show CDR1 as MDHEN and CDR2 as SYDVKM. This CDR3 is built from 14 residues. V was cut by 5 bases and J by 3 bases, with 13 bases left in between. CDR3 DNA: TGTGCCAGCAGTCTACTTGGAGGGGACACTGAAGCTTTCTTT. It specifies CASSLLGGDTEAFF.